This T cell receptor (beta chain) was profiled in a study of spatial heterogeneity in lung cancer. TCRdb redid the calling of the 5' RACE reads with MiXCR, one entry per CDR3 protein. The table has 110,000 or so distinct CDR3 sequences, more than 10% seen once. The CDR3 covers 15 residues. V was pared by 4 bases and J by 5 bases, with 13 bases between. Germline CDR1 and CDR2: KGHDR and SFDVKD. The time point here: blood at routine non-recurrence follow-up after resection. Unsorted whole RNA samples from tumor, nontumor lung or frozen PBMC were sequenced. The chain uses TRBV24-1 and TRBJ2-2, with D perhaps TRBD2 (6 bases). The sequenced sample was PBMCs, obtained at follow-up. This sequence originates from a female donor with early-stage non-small cell lung cancer. The CDR3 nucleotides are TGTGCCACCAGTGAAGCCGGGACTGGGACCGGGGAGCTGTTTTTT. The encoded protein is CATSEAGTGTGELFF.